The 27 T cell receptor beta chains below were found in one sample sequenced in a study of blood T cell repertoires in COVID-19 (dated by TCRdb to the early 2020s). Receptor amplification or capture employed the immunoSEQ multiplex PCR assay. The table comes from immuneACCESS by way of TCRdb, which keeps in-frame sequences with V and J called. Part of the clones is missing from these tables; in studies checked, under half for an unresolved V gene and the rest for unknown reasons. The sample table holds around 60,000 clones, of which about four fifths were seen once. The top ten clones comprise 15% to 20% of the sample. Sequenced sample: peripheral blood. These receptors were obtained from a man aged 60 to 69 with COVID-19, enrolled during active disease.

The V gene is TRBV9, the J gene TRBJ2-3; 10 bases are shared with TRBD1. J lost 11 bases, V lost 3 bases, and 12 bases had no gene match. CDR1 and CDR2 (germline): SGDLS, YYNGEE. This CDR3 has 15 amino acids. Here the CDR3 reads CASSERQGASTWQYF. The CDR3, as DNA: TGTGCCAGCAGCGAAAGACAGGGGGCTTCCACCTGGCAGTATTTT.

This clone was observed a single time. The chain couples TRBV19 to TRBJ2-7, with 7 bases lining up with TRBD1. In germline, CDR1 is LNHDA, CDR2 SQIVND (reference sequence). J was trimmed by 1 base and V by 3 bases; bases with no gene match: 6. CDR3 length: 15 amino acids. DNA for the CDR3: TGTGCCAGTAGTATGGTGGCAGGGGGTTCCTACGAGCAGTACTTC. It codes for CASSMVAGGSYEQYF.

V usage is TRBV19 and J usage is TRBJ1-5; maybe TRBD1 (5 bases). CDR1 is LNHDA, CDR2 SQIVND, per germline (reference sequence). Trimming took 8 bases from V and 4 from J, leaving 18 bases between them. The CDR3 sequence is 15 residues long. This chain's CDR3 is CASGGILGLNQPQHF. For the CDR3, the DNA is TGTGCCAGTGGGGGGATTTTGGGACTGAATCAGCCCCAGCATTTT.

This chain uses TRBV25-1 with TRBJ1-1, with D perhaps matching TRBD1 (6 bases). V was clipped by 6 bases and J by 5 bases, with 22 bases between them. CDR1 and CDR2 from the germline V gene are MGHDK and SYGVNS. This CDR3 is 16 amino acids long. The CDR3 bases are TGTGCCAGCAGCCCTAACCTAGGGGGAAGGACGACTGAAGCTTTCTTT. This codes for CASSPNLGGRTTEAFF. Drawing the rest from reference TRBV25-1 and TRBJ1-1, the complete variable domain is EADIYQTPRYLVIGTGKKITLECSQTMGHDKMYWYQQDPGMELHLIHYSYGVNSTEKGDLSSESTVSRIRTEHFPLTLESARPSHTSQYLCASSPNLGGRTTEAFFGQGTRLTVV.

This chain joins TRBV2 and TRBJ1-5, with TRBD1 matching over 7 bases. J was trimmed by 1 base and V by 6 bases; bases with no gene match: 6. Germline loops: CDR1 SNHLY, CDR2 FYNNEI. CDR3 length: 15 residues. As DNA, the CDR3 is TGTGCCAGCAGCGCCACACAGGGGAGCAATCAGCCCCAGCATTTT. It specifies CASSATQGSNQPQHF.

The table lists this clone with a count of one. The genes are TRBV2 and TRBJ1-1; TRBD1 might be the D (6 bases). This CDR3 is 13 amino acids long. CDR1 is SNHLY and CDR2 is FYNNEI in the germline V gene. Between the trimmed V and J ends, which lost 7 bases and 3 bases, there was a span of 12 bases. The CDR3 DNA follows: TGTGCCAGCACCGGAACAGGGTACACTGAAGCTTTCTTT. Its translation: CASTGTGYTEAFF.

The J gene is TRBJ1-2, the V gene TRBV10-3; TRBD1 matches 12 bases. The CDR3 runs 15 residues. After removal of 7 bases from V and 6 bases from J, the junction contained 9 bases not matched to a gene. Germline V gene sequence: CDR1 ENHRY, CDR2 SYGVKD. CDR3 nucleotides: TGTGCCATCAATAATCCGGGACAGGGGGCCGATGGCTACACCTTC. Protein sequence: CAINNPGQGADGYTF.

The CDR3, as DNA: TGCGCCAGCAGGAGGCCGGGACTAGCGGGAGGAGGGGACAATGAGCAGTTCTTC. This encodes CASRRPGLAGGGDNEQFF. The V and J genes are TRBV5-1 and TRBJ2-1; TRBD2 matches at 15 bases. This CDR3 contains 18 residues. V shed 5 bases and J 5 bases; nucleotides not matched to a gene: 11. CDR1 and CDR2 from the germline V gene are SGHRS and YFSETQ.

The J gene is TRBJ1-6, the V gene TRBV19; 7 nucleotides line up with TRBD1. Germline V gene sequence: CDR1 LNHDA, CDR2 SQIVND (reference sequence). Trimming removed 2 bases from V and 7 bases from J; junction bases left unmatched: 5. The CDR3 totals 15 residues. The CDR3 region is CASSIQTGLNSPLHF. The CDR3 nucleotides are TGTGCCAGTAGTATACAGACAGGGCTGAATTCACCCCTCCACTTT.

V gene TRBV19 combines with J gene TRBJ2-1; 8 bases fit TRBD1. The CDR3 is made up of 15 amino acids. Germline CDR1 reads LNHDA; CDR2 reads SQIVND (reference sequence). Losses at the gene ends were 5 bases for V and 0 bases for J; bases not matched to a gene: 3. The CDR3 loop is CASSSTGASYNEQFF. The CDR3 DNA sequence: TGTGCCAGTAGTTCGACAGGGGCCTCCTACAATGAGCAGTTCTTC. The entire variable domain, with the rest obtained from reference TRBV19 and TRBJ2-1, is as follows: DGGITQSPKYLFRKEGQNVTLSCEQNLNHDAMYWYRQDPGQGLRLIYYSQIVNDFQKGDIAEGYSVSREKKESFPLTVTSAQKNPTAFYLCASSSTGASYNEQFFGPGTRLTVL.

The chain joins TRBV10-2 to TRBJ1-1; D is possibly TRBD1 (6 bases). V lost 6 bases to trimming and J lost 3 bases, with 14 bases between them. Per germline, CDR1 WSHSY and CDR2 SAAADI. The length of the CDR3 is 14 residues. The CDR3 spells CASSSGEKDTEAFF. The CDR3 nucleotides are TGCGCCAGCAGCTCAGGGGAGAAGGACACTGAAGCTTTCTTT.

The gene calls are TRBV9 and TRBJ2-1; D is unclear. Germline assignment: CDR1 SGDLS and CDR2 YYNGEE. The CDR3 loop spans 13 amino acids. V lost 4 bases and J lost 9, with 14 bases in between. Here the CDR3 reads CASSLPPGVEQFF. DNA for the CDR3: TGTGCCAGCAGCCTCCCGCCAGGTGTTGAGCAGTTCTTC.

The CDR3 region is CASRWDRENEKLFF. CDR3 DNA sequence: TGTGCCAGCCGATGGGACAGGGAAAACGAAAAACTGTTTTTT. The chain employs TRBV21-1 and TRBJ1-4; the table's D call, TRBD1, has no DNA check behind it. TRBV21-1 is a listed pseudogene. This CDR3 is built from 14 residues.

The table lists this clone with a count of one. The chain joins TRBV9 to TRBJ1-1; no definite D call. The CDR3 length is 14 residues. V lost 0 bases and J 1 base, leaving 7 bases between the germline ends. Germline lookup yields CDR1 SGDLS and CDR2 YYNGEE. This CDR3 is CASSVESGNTEAFF. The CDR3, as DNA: TGTGCCAGCAGCGTAGAATCGGGGAACACTGAAGCTTTCTTT. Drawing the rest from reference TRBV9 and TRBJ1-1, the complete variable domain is DSGVTQTPKHLITATGQRVTLRCSPRSGDLSVYWYQQSLDQGLQFLIQYYNGEERAKGNILERFSAQQFPDLHSELNLSSLELGDSALYFCASSVESGNTEAFFGQGTRLTVV.

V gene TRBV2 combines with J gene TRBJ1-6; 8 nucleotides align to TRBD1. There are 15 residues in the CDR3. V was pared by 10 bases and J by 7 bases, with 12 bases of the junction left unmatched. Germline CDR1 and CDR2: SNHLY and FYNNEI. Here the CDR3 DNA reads TGTGCCAACGGGGGACAGGTCGTAGGAAATTCACCCCTCCACTTT. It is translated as CANGGQVVGNSPLHF.

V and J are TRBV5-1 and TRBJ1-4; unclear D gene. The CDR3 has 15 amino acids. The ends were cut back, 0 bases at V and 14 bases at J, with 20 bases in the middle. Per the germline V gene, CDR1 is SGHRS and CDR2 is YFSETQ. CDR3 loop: CASSLDGAGLGSLFF. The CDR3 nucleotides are TGCGCCAGCAGCTTGGACGGCGCGGGCTTAGGGTCGCTGTTTTTT. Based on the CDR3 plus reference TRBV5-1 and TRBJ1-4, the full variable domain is KAGVTQTPRYLIKTRGQQVTLSCSPISGHRSVSWYQQTPGQGLQFLFEYFSETQRNKGNFPGRFSGRQFSNSRSEMNVSTLELGDSALYLCASSLDGAGLGSLFFGSGTQLSVL.

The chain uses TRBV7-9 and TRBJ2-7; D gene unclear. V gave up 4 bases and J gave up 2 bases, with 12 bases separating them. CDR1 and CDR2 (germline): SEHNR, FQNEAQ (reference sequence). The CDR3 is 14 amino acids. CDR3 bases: TGTGCCAGCAGCTCCGCACTGCAAACCTACGAGCAGTACTTC. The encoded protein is CASSSALQTYEQYF.

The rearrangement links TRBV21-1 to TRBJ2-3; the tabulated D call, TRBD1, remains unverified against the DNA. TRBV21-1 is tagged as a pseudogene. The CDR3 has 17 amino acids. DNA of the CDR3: TGTGCCAGCAGCAAAGCCCCACAGGGGAACTGCACAGATACGCAGTATTTT. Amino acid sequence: CASSKAPQGNCTDTQYF.

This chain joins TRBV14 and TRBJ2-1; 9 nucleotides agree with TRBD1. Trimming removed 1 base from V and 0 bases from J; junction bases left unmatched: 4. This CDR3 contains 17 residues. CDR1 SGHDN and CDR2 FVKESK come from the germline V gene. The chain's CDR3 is CASSQGDRVNSYNEQFF. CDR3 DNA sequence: TGTGCCAGCAGCCAAGGGGACAGGGTTAACTCCTACAATGAGCAGTTCTTC.

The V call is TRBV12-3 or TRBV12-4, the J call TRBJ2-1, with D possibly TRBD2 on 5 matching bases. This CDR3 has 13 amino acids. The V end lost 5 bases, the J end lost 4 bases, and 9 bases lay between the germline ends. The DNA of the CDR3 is TGTGCCAGCAGTCCAACTAGATACAATGAGCAGTTCTTC. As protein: CASSPTRYNEQFF.

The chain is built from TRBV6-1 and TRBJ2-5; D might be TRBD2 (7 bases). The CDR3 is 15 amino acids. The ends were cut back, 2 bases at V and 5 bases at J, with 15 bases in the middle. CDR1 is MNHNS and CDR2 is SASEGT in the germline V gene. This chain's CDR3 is CASSEMGGAGETQYF. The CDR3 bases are TGTGCCAGCAGTGAAATGGGGGGGGCCGGGGAGACCCAGTACTTC.

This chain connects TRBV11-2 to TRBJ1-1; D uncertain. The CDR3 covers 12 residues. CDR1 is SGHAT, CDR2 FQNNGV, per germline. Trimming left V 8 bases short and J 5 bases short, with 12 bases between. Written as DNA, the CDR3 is TGTGCCAGCCGGTTTGATTGGACTGAAGCTTTCTTT. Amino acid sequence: CASRFDWTEAFF. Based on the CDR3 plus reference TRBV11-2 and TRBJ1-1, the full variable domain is EAGVAQSPRYKIIEKRQSVAFWCNPISGHATLYWYQQILGQGPKLLIQFQNNGVVDDSQLPKDRFSAERLKGVDSTLKIQPAKLEDSAVYLCASRFDWTEAFFGQGTRLTVV.

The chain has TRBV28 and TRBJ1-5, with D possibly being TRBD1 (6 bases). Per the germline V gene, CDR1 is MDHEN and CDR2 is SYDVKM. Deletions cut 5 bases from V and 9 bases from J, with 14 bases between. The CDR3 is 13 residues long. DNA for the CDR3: TGTGCCAGCAGTAAGTCAGGGGTGAGGCCCCAGCATTTT. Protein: CASSKSGVRPQHF. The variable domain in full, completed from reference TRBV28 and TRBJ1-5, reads DVKVTQSSRYLVKRTGEKVFLECVQDMDHENMFWYRQDPGLGLRLIYFSYDVKMKEKGDIPEGYSVSREKKERFSLILESASTNQTSMYLCASSKSGVRPQHFGDGTRLSIL.

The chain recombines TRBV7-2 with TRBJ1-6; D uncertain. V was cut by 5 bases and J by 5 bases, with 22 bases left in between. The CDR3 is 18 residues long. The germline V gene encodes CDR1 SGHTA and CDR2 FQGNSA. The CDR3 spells CASSHKPQPGYDNSPLHF. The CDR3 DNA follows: TGTGCCAGCAGCCATAAGCCGCAACCGGGGTACGATAATTCACCCCTCCACTTT.

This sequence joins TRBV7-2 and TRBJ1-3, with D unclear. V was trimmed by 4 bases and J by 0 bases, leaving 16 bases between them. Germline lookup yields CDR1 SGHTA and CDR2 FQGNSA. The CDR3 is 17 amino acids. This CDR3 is CASSSRGSSVSGNTIYF. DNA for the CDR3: TGTGCCAGCAGCTCACGAGGAAGCAGCGTCTCTGGAAACACCATATATTTT.

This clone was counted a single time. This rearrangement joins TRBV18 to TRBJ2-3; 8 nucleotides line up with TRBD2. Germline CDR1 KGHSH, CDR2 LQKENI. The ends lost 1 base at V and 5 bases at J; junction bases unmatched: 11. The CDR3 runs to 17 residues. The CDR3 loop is CASSPLGTRTRGDTQYF. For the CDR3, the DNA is TGTGCCAGCTCACCACTGGGGACTAGAACCCGAGGAGATACGCAGTATTTT.

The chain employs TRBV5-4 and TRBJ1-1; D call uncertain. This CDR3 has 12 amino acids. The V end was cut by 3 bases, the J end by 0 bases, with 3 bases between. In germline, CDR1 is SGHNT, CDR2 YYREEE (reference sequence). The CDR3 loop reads CASSSMNTEAFF. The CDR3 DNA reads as TGTGCCAGCAGCTCTATGAACACTGAAGCTTTCTTT.